Included here is one T cell receptor (beta chain) sequence, with context. After constant-region reverse-primer amplification, full-length variable regions underwent semi-nested PCR with Nested Universal Primer A. MiXCR, run by TCRdb on the 5' RACE reads, gives a single entry per CDR3 protein. Altogether around 7,300 distinct CDR3 sequences are present, around 42% being singletons, with the ten largest covering roughly 4.7%. CDR3 size: 15 residues. J lost 6 bases, V lost 6 bases, and 10 bases had no gene match. Looked up from germline, CDR1 is MDHEN and CDR2 is SYDVKM. Memory CD4+ cells were defined as CD4+CD45RO+CD25-.

This TCR was sampled from a female donor with breast cancer. Sequenced material: memory CD4+ T cells sorted from blood. Subset described: memory CD4+ T cells, CD4+CD45RO+CD25-. The rearrangement links TRBV28 to TRBJ2-7; 11 bases agree with TRBD1. The CDR3 DNA reads TGTGCCAGCAGGTCCCCGGGACAGGGGGTAAGCGAGCAGTACTTC. As protein: CASRSPGQGVSEQYF.